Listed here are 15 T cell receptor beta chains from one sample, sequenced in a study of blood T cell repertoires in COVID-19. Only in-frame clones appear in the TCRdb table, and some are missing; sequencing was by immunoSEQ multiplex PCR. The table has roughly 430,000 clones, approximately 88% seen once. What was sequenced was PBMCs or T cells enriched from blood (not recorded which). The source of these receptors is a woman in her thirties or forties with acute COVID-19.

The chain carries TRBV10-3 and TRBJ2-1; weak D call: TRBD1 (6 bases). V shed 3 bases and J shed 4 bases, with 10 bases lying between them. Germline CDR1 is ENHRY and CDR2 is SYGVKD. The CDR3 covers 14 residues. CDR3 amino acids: CAISESTGYNEQFF. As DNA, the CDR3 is TGTGCCATCAGTGAAAGCACAGGGTACAATGAGCAGTTCTTC.

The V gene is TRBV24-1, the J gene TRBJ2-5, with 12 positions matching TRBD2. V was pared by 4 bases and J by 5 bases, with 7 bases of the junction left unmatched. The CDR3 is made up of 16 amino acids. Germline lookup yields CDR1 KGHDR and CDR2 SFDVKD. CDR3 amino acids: CATSDPRGTSGETQYF. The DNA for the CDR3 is TGTGCCACCAGTGACCCACGAGGGACTAGCGGGGAGACCCAGTACTTC.

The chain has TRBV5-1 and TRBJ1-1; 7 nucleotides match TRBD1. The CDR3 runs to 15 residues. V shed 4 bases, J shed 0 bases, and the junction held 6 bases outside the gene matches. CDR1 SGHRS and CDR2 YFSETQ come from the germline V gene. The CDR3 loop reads CASSPGGQMNTEAFF. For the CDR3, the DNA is TGCGCCAGCAGCCCCGGGGGACAGATGAACACTGAAGCTTTCTTT.

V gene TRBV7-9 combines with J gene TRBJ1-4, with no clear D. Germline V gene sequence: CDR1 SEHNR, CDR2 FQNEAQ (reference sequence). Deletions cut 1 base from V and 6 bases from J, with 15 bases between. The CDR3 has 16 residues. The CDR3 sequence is CASSLVGRGVDEKLFF. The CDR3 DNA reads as TGTGCCAGCAGCTTAGTTGGGCGGGGTGTGGATGAAAAACTGTTTTTT.

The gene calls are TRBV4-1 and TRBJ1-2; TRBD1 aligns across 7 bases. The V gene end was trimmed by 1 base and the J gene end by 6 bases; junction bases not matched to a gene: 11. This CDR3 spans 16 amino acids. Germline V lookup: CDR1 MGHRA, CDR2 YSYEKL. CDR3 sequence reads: CASSQGDSRDLDGYTF. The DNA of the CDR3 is TGCGCCAGCAGCCAAGGGGACAGTCGGGACCTTGATGGCTACACCTTC.

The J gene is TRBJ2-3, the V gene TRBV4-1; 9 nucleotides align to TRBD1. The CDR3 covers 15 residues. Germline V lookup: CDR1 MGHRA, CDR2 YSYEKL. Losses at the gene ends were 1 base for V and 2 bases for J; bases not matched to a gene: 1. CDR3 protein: CASSQGDRDTDTQYF. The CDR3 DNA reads TGCGCCAGCAGCCAAGGGGACAGGGACACAGATACGCAGTATTTT.

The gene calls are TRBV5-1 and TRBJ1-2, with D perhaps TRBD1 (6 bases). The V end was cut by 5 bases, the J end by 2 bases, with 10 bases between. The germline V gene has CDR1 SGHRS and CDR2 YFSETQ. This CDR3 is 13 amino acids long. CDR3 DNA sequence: TGCGCCAGCAGACAGGACAGCAACTATGGCTACACCTTC. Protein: CASRQDSNYGYTF.

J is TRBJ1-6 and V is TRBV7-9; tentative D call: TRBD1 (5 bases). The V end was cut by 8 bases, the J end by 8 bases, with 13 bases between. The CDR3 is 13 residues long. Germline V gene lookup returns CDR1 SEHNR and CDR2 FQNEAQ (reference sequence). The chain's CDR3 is CASALDTDSPLHF. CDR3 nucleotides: TGTGCCAGCGCCTTGGACACCGATTCACCCCTCCACTTT.

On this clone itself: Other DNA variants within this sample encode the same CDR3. The CDR3 nucleotides read TGTGCCAGTAGTATAGGGACAGGGGGCAATCAGCCCCAGCATTTT. It yields the protein CASSIGTGGNQPQHF. V usage is TRBV19 and J usage is TRBJ1-5, with 9 nucleotides matching TRBD1. The V gene's germline CDR1 is LNHDA and CDR2 SQIVND (reference sequence). This CDR3 contains 15 residues. The V gene end was trimmed by 1 base and the J gene end by 2 bases; junction bases not matched to a gene: 0.

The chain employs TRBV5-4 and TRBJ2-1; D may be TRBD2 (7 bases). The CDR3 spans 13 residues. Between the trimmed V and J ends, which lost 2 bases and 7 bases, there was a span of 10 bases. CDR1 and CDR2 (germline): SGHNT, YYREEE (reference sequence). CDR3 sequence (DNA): TGTGCCAGCAGCTTCAGGGGAGGGAATGAGCAGTTCTTC. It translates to CASSFRGGNEQFF.

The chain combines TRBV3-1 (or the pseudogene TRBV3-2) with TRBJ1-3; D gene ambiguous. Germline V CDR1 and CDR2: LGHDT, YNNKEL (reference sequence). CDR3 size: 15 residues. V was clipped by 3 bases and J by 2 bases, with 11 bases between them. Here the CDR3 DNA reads TGTGCCAGCAGCCAGAGCCTTCAGGCTGGAAACACCATATATTTT. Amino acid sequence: CASSQSLQAGNTIYF.

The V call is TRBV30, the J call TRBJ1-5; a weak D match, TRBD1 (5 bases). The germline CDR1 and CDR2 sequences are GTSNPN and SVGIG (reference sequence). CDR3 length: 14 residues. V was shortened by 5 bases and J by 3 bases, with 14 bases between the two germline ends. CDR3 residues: CAWATGWANQPQHF. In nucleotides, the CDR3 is TGTGCCTGGGCTACAGGCTGGGCCAATCAGCCCCAGCATTTT.

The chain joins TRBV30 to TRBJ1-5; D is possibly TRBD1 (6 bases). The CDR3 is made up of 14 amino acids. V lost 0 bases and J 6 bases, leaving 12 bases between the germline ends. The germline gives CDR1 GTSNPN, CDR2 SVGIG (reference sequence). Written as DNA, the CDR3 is TGTGCCTGGAGTGTACGGGGGGGCGGTCAGCCCCAGCATTTT. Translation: CAWSVRGGGQPQHF.

The CDR3 region has the DNA TGTGCCACCAGCAGAGTCAGGGTGAACACTGAAGCTTTCTTT. This gives the protein CATSRVRVNTEAFF. The chain uses TRBV15 and TRBJ1-1, with D maybe TRBD1 (5 bases). The CDR3 covers 14 residues. Germline V CDR1 and CDR2: LNHNV, YYDKDF (reference sequence). Trimming shortened V by 1 base and J by 0 bases, and 6 bases separated the two germline ends.

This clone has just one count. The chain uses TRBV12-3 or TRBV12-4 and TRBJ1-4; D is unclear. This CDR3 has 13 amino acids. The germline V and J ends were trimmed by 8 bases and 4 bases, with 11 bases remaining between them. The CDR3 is CASDSRYNEKLFF. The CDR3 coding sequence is TGTGCCAGCGATTCGAGGTATAATGAAAAACTGTTTTTT.